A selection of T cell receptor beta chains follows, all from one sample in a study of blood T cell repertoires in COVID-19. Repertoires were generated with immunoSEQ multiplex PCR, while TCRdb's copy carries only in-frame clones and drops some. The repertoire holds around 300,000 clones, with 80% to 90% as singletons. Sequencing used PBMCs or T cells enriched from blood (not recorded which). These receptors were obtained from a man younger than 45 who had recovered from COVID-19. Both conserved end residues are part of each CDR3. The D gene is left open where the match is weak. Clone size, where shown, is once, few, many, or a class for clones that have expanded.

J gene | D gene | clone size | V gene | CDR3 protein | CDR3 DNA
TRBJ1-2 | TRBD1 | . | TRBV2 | CASSEVDRGMSGYTF | TGTGCCAGCAGTGAAGTTGACAGGGGTATGAGCGGCTACACCTTC
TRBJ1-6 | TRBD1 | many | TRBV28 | CASSLLPTGDSPLHF | TGTGCCAGCAGTTTACTACCCACAGGGGATTCACCCCTCCACTTT
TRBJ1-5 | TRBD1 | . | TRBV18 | CASSPGQGHQPQHF | TGTGCCAGCTCCCCGGGACAGGGCCATCAGCCCCAGCATTTT
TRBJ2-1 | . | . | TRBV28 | CASSLSTGTYNEQFF | TGTGCCAGCAGTCTATCGACAGGTACCTACAATGAGCAGTTCTTC
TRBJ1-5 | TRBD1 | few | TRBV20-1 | CSASARGHSNQPQHF | TGCAGTGCTAGTGCCAGGGGGCATAGCAATCAGCCCCAGCATTTT
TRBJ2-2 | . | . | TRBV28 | CASRTTGTGELFF | TGTGCCAGCAGAACCACAGGGACCGGGGAGCTGTTTTTT
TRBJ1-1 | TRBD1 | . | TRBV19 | CASSIRAGGPEAFF | TGTGCCAGTAGTATCCGGGCAGGGGGCCCTGAAGCTTTCTTT
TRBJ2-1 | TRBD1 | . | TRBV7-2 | CASSPRDSSYNEQFF | TGTGCCAGCAGCCCACGGGACAGCTCCTACAATGAGCAGTTCTTC
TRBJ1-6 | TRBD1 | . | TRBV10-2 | CASSNRGPLHF | TGCGCCAGCAGTAACAGGGGGCCCCTCCACTTT
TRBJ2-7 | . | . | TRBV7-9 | CASSLYNYEQYF | TGTGCCAGCAGCTTATATAACTACGAGCAGTACTTC
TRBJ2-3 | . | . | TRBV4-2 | CASSQEEGGTTDTQYF | TGTGCCAGCAGCCAAGAGGAGGGAGGTACCACAGATACGCAGTATTTT
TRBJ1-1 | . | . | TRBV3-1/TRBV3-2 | CASSPRRGVMYGTEAFF | TGTGCCAGCAGCCCACGCCGGGGGGTTATGTATGGCACTGAAGCTTTCTTT
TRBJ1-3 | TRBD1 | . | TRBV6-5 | CASKPGGSGNTIYF | TGTGCCAGCAAGCCAGGGGGCTCTGGAAACACCATATATTTT
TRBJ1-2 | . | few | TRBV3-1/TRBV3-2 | CASSPGQGRGSYTF | TGTGCCAGCAGCCCTGGCCAGGGCAGGGGTAGCTACACCTTC
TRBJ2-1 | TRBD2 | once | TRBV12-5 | CASGLASGHNEQFF | TGTGCTAGTGGTTTGGCTAGCGGTCACAATGAGCAGTTCTTC
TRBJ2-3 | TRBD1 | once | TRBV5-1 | CASSPTGGPTDTQYF | TGCGCCAGCAGCCCGACAGGGGGGCCCACAGATACGCAGTATTTT
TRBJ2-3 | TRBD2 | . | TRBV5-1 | CASSPTSGGLGDTQYF | TGCGCCAGCAGCCCGACTAGCGGGGGGCTTGGAGATACGCAGTATTTT
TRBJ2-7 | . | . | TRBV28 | CASSFPRAQGYEQYF | TGTGCCAGCAGTTTCCCCCGTGCCCAGGGCTACGAGCAGTACTTC
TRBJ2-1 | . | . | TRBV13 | CASSPTGRNEQFF | TGTGCCAGCAGCCCGACAGGACGCAATGAGCAGTTCTTC
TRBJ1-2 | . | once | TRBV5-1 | CASSEEGGVVGYGYTF | TGCGCCAGCAGCGAGGAGGGCGGCGTAGTAGGCTATGGCTACACCTTC
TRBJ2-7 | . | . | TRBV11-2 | CASRLLGGTSEQYF | TGTGCCAGCAGGTTATTAGGGGGTACCTCCGAGCAGTACTTC
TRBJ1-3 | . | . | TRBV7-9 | CASSLDRSPGNTIYF | TGTGCCAGCAGCTTAGATCGGTCCCCTGGAAACACCATATATTTT
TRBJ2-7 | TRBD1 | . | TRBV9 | CASSPGQGATYEQYF | TGTGCCAGCAGCCCCGGACAGGGGGCCACCTACGAGCAGTACTTC
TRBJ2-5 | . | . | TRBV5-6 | CASSLAGFGRQETQYF | TGTGCCAGCAGCTTGGCGGGATTTGGGCGGCAAGAGACCCAGTACTTC
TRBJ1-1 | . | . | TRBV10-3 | CAISPGTPEAFF | TGTGCCATCAGCCCCGGGACACCTGAAGCTTTCTTT
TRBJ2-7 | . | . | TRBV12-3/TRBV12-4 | CASSYDSQHEQYF | TGTGCCAGCAGTTATGACAGCCAGCACGAGCAGTACTTC
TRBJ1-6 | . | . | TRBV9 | CASSVDGSSYNSPLHF | TGTGCCAGCAGCGTAGATGGGAGCTCCTATAATTCACCCCTCCACTTT
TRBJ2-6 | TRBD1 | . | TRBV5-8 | CASSLEGRGLTGANVLTF | TGTGCCAGCAGCTTGGAGGGCAGGGGGCTAACTGGGGCCAACGTCCTGACTTTC
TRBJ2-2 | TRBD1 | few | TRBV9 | CASSVNPGQTNTGELFF | TGTGCCAGCAGCGTGAACCCGGGACAGACGAACACCGGGGAGCTGTTTTTT
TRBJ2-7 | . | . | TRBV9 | CASSVEGSSYEQYF | TGTGCCAGCAGCGTAGAGGGGTCCTCCTACGAGCAGTACTTC
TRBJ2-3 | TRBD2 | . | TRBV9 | CASSRWGLANTDTQYF | TGTGCCAGTTCCAGGTGGGGACTAGCTAACACAGATACGCAGTATTTT
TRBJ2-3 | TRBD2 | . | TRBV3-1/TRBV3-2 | CASSQVAGASGSSDTQYF | TGTGCCAGCAGCCAAGTGGCAGGCGCTAGCGGGAGCTCAGATACGCAGTATTTT
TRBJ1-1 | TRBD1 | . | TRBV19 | CASSISGQMNTEAFF | TGTGCCAGTAGTATATCGGGACAGATGAACACTGAAGCTTTCTTT
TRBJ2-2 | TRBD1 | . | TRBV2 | CASSGTGGVHTGELFF | TGTGCCAGCAGTGGGACAGGGGGGGTGCACACCGGGGAGCTGTTTTTT
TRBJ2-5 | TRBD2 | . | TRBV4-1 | CASSQPLAGGRETQYF | TGCGCCAGCAGCCAACCGCTAGCGGGGGGGCGGGAGACCCAGTACTTC
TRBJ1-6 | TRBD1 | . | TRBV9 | CASSVGGTGASPLHF | TGTGCCAGCAGCGTAGGTGGGACAGGGGCCTCACCCCTCCACTTT
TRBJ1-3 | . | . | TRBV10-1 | CASSEGRGYSGNTIYF | TGCGCCAGCAGTGAGGGCAGGGGATACTCTGGAAACACCATATATTTT
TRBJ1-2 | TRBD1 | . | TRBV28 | CASSSSLQGAGGYTF | TGTGCCAGCAGTTCCTCACTCCAGGGGGCTGGAGGCTACACCTTC
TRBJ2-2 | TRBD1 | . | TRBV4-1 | CASSQDDWTGGANTGELFF | TGCGCCAGCAGCCAAGATGACTGGACAGGGGGCGCGAACACCGGGGAGCTGTTTTTT
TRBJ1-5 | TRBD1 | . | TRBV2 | CASSEWDRDGQPQHF | TGTGCCAGCAGTGAATGGGACAGGGATGGTCAGCCCCAGCATTTT
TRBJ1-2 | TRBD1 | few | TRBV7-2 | CASSLSGLQGYGYTF | TGTGCCAGCAGCTTAAGCGGCCTACAGGGGTATGGCTACACCTTC
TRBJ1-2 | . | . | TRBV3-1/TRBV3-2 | CASSPWGSNYGYTF | TGTGCCAGCAGCCCTTGGGGCAGTAACTATGGCTACACCTTC